Below are 25 T cell receptor beta chains sequenced from a single sample in a study of Graves' ophthalmopathy and Graves' hyperthyroidism. Scientists amplified the TCR beta CDR3 regions from RNA transcripts. The authors performed first-round RT-PCR with HTBI primers and then a second-round multiplex PCR. TCRdb reprocessed the multiplex PCR reads via MiXCR and lists one record per CDR3 protein. The table has hundreds of thousands of distinct CDR3 sequences, 20% to 25% seen once. The sample taken for sequencing was peripheral blood. The receptors originated from a woman aged 18-30 years with stable Graves' hyperthyroidism.

This clonotype was counted many times. The rearrangement joins TRBV20-1 to TRBJ2-7, with D possibly matching TRBD2 (5 bases). Germline-derived CDR1 and CDR2 are DFQATT and SNEGSKA (reference sequence). CDR3 length equals 12 residues. Trimming took 3 bases from V and 0 from J, leaving 6 bases between them. The CDR3 region is CSASSASYEQYF. CDR3 nucleotides: TGCAGTGCTAGTAGCGCCTCCTACGAGCAGTACTTC.

The table lists this clonotype with many counts. V usage is TRBV2 and J usage is TRBJ1-6; D unresolved. The germline V gene encodes CDR1 SNHLY and CDR2 FYNNEI. Trimming stripped 1 base from V and 5 bases from J, with 9 bases between. The CDR3 covers 15 residues. CDR3 sequence reads: CASSEELQDNSPLHF. The CDR3 nucleotides are TGTGCCAGCAGTGAAGAACTCCAGGATAATTCACCCCTCCACTTT.

This clonotype was observed at least ten times. The genes are TRBV30 and TRBJ1-2; D is unresolved. Per the germline V gene, CDR1 is GTSNPN and CDR2 is SVGIG (reference sequence). The CDR3 has 13 residues. Trimming cost V 0 bases and J 2 bases, with 7 bases left between them. The CDR3 DNA sequence: TGTGCCTGGAGTGTAGGACGGAACTATGGCTACACCTTC. Protein sequence: CAWSVGRNYGYTF.

The sample holds many counts of this clonotype. CDR3 sequence (DNA): TGTGCCAGCAGCTTGGTGGTGGGAGCGACCTACGAGCAGTACTTC. Amino acid sequence: CASSLVVGATYEQYF. V gene TRBV5-5 combines with J gene TRBJ2-7; possibly TRBD2 for D (5 bases). V shed 0 bases and J shed 2 bases, with 12 bases lying between them. The V gene's germline CDR1 is SGHKS and CDR2 YYEKEE (reference sequence). CDR3 length equals 15 residues.

This clonotype was seen ten or more times. The chain recombines TRBV20-1 with TRBJ2-7; D uncertain. The CDR3 contains 13 residues. Trimming shortened V by 0 bases and J by 4 bases, and 10 bases separated the two germline ends. Germline assignment: CDR1 DFQATT and CDR2 SNEGSKA (reference sequence). CDR3 sequence: CSARDRSNYEQYF. The CDR3 bases are TGCAGTGCTAGAGACCGGAGTAATTACGAGCAGTACTTC.

This clonotype was picked up many times. The chain couples TRBV7-2 to TRBJ2-2, with D uncertain. The CDR3 is made up of 15 amino acids. Germline V gene lookup returns CDR1 SGHTA and CDR2 FQGNSA. V lost 6 bases, J lost 7 bases, and 18 bases lay in between. This chain's CDR3 is CASSRRGRTRGELFF. The CDR3 nucleotides are TGTGCCAGCAGTAGACGAGGACGGACGCGCGGGGAGCTGTTTTTT.

The chain uses TRBV6-2 or TRBV6-3 and TRBJ1-2; D remains unclear. CDR1 MNHEY and CDR2 SVGEGT come from the germline V gene. V was cut by 5 bases and J by 4 bases, with 17 bases left in between. This CDR3 contains 15 residues. The CDR3 nucleotides are TGTGCCAGCAGTCCCCAGGTGGTGGGAATCTATGGCTACACCTTC. Amino acid sequence: CASSPQVVGIYGYTF.

This clonotype was picked up many times. The chain joins TRBV12-3 or TRBV12-4 to TRBJ1-5; D is unclear. Trimming shortened V by 4 bases and J by 0 bases, and 10 bases separated the two germline ends. The CDR3 covers 15 residues. This CDR3 is CASSSTETSNQPQHF. The CDR3 DNA is TGTGCCAGCAGTTCGACTGAAACTAGCAATCAGCCCCAGCATTTT.

This clonotype appeared many times. This may be a read error: a much more frequent sequence differs by one nucleotide. The conserved final phenylalanine or tryptophan is absent from the CDR3, which likely points to a read error. The V and J genes are TRBV6-5 and TRBJ1-1; D is possibly TRBD1 (5 bases). From germline, CDR1 is MNHEY and CDR2 SVGAGI. The CDR3 sequence is 13 residues long. The V gene lost 0 bases and the J gene lost 7 bases, with 9 bases spanning the gap. The DNA for the CDR3 is TGTGCCAGCAGTTACTCGGGGCGAGTTGAAGCTTTCTCT. Its protein is CASSYSGRVEAFS.

This clonotype was seen repeatedly, ten times or more. V usage is TRBV5-1 and J usage is TRBJ1-1; D is unclear. Germline CDR1 SGHRS, CDR2 YFSETQ. Trimming pared 0 bases from V and 4 bases from J, leaving 10 bases between. The CDR3 is made up of 14 amino acids. The CDR3 is CASSLVADGTEAFF. In nucleotides, the CDR3 is TGCGCCAGCAGCTTGGTAGCGGATGGCACTGAAGCTTTCTTT.

The chain couples TRBV29-1 to TRBJ2-2; 8 bases are shared with TRBD2. Per the germline V gene, CDR1 is SQVTM and CDR2 is ANQGSEA. Losses at the gene ends were 4 bases for V and 0 bases for J; bases not matched to a gene: 7. The CDR3 is 16 amino acids. The CDR3 region is CSVAGLAATNTGELFF. The CDR3 DNA reads as TGCAGCGTTGCTGGACTAGCAGCTACGAACACCGGGGAGCTGTTTTTT.

This clonotype was detected many times. This rearrangement joins TRBV7-8 to TRBJ2-7; D unclear. The germline gives CDR1 SGHVS, CDR2 FQNEAQ. V was cut by 5 bases and J by 5 bases, with 16 bases left in between. This CDR3 comprises 14 residues. CDR3 sequence reads: CASSRSIVNHEQYF. The CDR3 DNA reads TGTGCCAGCAGCCGAAGTATCGTTAACCACGAGCAGTACTTC. Full variable domain (missing parts from reference TRBV7-8 and TRBJ2-7): GAGVSQSPRYKVAKRGQDVALRCDPISGHVSLFWYQQALGQGPEFLTYFQNEAQLDKSGLPSDRFFAERPEGSVSTLKIQRTQQEDSAVYLCASSRSIVNHEQYFGPGTRLTVT.

The chain is built from TRBV6-1 and TRBJ2-3; D tentatively reads TRBD1 or TRBD2 (5 bases each). Trimming removed 5 bases at V and 0 bases at J, with 12 bases between. The CDR3 loop spans 15 amino acids. Germline V gives CDR1 MNHNS, CDR2 SASEGT. The DNA of the CDR3 is TGTGCCAGCAGTAGGGAGCCAGGGAGCACAGATACGCAGTATTTT. Protein sequence: CASSREPGSTDTQYF.

This clonotype was recorded many times. The chain uses TRBV10-3 and TRBJ1-1; no clear D gene. The CDR3 length is 14 residues. The V and J ends lost 0 bases and 3 bases respectively, with 8 bases between them. Germline CDR1 and CDR2: ENHRY and SYGVKD. CDR3 loop: CAISESGRDTEAFF. Here the CDR3 DNA reads TGTGCCATCAGTGAGTCGGGAAGAGACACTGAAGCTTTCTTT.

The sample holds many counts of this clonotype. The J gene is TRBJ2-4, the V gene TRBV7-8; 11 bases align to TRBD2. The CDR3 spans 18 residues. The germline V gene encodes CDR1 SGHVS and CDR2 FQNEAQ. V lost 3 bases to trimming and J lost 5 bases; unmatched junction nucleotides: 12. Written as DNA, the CDR3 is TGTGCCAGCAGCTTGGTCCTAGCGGGAGGATCTGGTCAAAACATTCAGTACTTC. Translated, it gives CASSLVLAGGSGQNIQYF. The entire variable domain, with the rest obtained from reference TRBV7-8 and TRBJ2-4, is as follows: GAGVSQSPRYKVAKRGQDVALRCDPISGHVSLFWYQQALGQGPEFLTYFQNEAQLDKSGLPSDRFFAERPEGSVSTLKIQRTQQEDSAVYLCASSLVLAGGSGQNIQYFGAGTRLSVL.

This clonotype occurred many times. In DNA, the CDR3 is TGTGCCAGCAGTACAAGGTCCACCAATCAGCCCCAGCATTTT. It codes for CASSTRSTNQPQHF. V is TRBV28 and J is TRBJ1-5, with unresolved D. Germline V gene lookup returns CDR1 MDHEN and CDR2 SYDVKM. The V and J ends lost 5 bases and 3 bases respectively, with 11 bases between them. The CDR3 runs 14 residues. The full variable domain, with the rest looked up from reference TRBV28 and TRBJ1-5, is DVKVTQSSRYLVKRTGEKVFLECVQDMDHENMFWYRQDPGLGLRLIYFSYDVKMKEKGDIPEGYSVSREKKERFSLILESASTNQTSMYLCASSTRSTNQPQHFGDGTRLSIL.

This clonotype showed up many times. J is TRBJ1-1 and V is TRBV5-6, with unresolved D. CDR3 length equals 13 residues. CDR1 and CDR2 (germline): SGHDT, YYEEEE. V shed 1 base and J shed 1 base, with 5 bases lying between them. The CDR3 protein is CASSLYTNTEAFF. The CDR3 nucleotides read TGTGCCAGCAGCTTGTATACGAACACTGAAGCTTTCTTT.

V is TRBV12-3 or TRBV12-4 and J is TRBJ2-7; 7 bases line up with TRBD2. The CDR3 contains 16 residues. V was clipped by 3 bases and J by 2 bases; unmatched bases: 10. The CDR3 DNA sequence: TGTGCCAGCAGTTTGGGACTACTGGGAGCGACCTACGAGCAGTACTTC. Protein product: CASSLGLLGATYEQYF.

This clonotype occurred many times. The chain couples TRBV7-2 to TRBJ2-7; D gene uncertain. The CDR3 loop spans 15 amino acids. Per the germline V gene, CDR1 is SGHTA and CDR2 is FQGNSA. Trimming shortened V by 3 bases and J by 0 bases, and 12 bases separated the two germline ends. CDR3 region: CASSLAAVSSYEQYF. Written as DNA, the CDR3 is TGTGCCAGCAGCTTGGCGGCGGTTAGCTCCTACGAGCAGTACTTC.

This clonotype was detected many times. The CDR3 region has the DNA TGTGCCAGCAGTTACTCGACAGGTTCTAGCGGGAGGTACGAGCAGTACTTC. Its translation is CASSYSTGSSGRYEQYF. The chain carries TRBV6-5 and TRBJ2-7; 11 nucleotides agree with TRBD2. Trimming took 0 bases from V and 4 from J; bases not matched to a gene: 8. The V gene's germline CDR1 is MNHEY and CDR2 SVGAGI. The CDR3 has 17 residues.

The chain combines TRBV11-2 with TRBJ1-1; perhaps TRBD1 as D (6 bases). Between the trimmed V and J ends, which lost 4 bases and 5 bases, there was a span of 8 bases. The CDR3 is 12 residues long. Germline CDR1 SGHAT, CDR2 FQNNGV. The CDR3 nucleotides are TGTGCCAGCAGCTACGGGACAACTGAAGCTTTCTTT. Translation gives CASSYGTTEAFF.

At least ten counts were recorded for this clonotype. The rearrangement links TRBV6-1 to TRBJ2-7; possibly TRBD2 for D (6 bases). The V end lost 6 bases, the J end lost 7 bases, and 22 bases lay between the germline ends. The germline CDR1 and CDR2 sequences are MNHNS and SASEGT. CDR3 length: 15 residues. The chain's CDR3 is CASRAQRRVLGEQYF. Written as DNA, the CDR3 is TGTGCCAGCAGGGCCCAAAGGAGGGTTCTGGGAGAGCAGTACTTC.

This clonotype was seen ten or more times. The chain links TRBV11-2 to TRBJ2-7; TRBD2 aligns across 10 bases. In germline, CDR1 is SGHAT, CDR2 FQNNGV. This CDR3 is built from 15 residues. The V and J ends lost 5 bases and 5 bases, in that order; junction bases with no gene match: 9. CDR3 loop: CASSKTGTSAHEQYF. The CDR3 nucleotides read TGTGCCAGCAGCAAAACCGGGACTAGCGCGCACGAGCAGTACTTC. Full variable domain (remainder filled in from reference TRBV11-2 and TRBJ2-7): EAGVAQSPRYKIIEKRQSVAFWCNPISGHATLYWYQQILGQGPKLLIQFQNNGVVDDSQLPKDRFSAERLKGVDSTLKIQPAKLEDSAVYLCASSKTGTSAHEQYFGPGTRLTVT.

This clonotype appeared once. The chain employs TRBV12-5 and TRBJ1-3; 10 nucleotides align to TRBD1. This CDR3 contains 15 residues. The germline V gene has CDR1 LGHNT and CDR2 FRNRAP. With 3 bases clipped from V and 3 bases from J, the junction kept 2 bases outside the gene matches. CDR3 sequence (DNA): TGTGCTAGTGGTTTCTGGACAGGGGGTGGAAACACCATATATTTT. Its translation: CASGFWTGGGNTIYF.

This clonotype was recorded at least ten times. The chain links TRBV20-1 to TRBJ2-5, with 9 bases fitting TRBD2. CDR1 DFQATT and CDR2 SNEGSKA come from the germline V gene (reference sequence). This CDR3 contains 13 residues. V lost 5 bases to trimming and J lost 9 bases; unmatched junction nucleotides: 10. The CDR3 bases are TGCAGTGCTGGGGTAGCGGGAGTAGGTTCCCAGTACTTC. Its protein product is CSAGVAGVGSQYF.